This TCR beta chain derives from a study of blood T cell repertoires in COVID-19. About the research overall: The cDNA or gDNA used as material had been derived from T cells, B-cell-depleted T cells, or PBMCs.

In the authors' methods: Using reference gene primer amplification, nucleated cell counts were estimated. Sequencing was performed with immunoSEQ multiplex PCR; in TCRdb, only in-frame clones are kept and a portion is missing. V and J calls plus clone size are reproduced from that table; the DNA served to infer D and trimming. Of about 170,000 clones in the sample, around 82% were seen once. Germline V gene data show CDR1 as KGHSH and CDR2 as LQKENI. The CDR3 runs to 14 residues. Deletions cut 5 bases from V and 3 bases from J, with 13 bases between. A single count supports this clone. The source is a woman aged 50 to 60 in a cohort exposed to, infected with or recovered from COVID-19 (not recorded which). The J gene is TRBJ1-1, the V gene TRBV18; the D gene is possibly TRBD1 (5 bases). The sequenced sample was PBMCs or T cells enriched from blood (not recorded which). CDR3 protein: CASSTRVSDTEAFF. For the CDR3, the DNA is TGTGCCAGCTCAACCAGGGTTTCGGACACTGAAGCTTTCTTT.